A selection of T cell receptor beta chains follows, all from one sample in a study of T cell repertoires in ileal Crohn's disease. Clones were sequenced by immunoSEQ multiplex PCR, and TCRdb holds only the in-frame ones, with some missing. The profile shows 2,000 to 2,500 clones, 86% of them singletons. Material for sequencing was ileal tissue. The receptors stem from an adult with Crohn's disease. Each CDR3 is given without its conserved first and last residue. The D gene is left open where the match is weak.

j_gene: TRBJ2-7
d_gene: NA
v_gene: TRBV27
CDR3aa: ASSGEY

j_gene: TRBJ2-5
d_gene: NA
v_gene: TRBV2
CDR3aa: ASRSQETQY

j_gene: TRBJ1-4
d_gene: NA
v_gene: TRBV15
CDR3aa: ATSRSNEKLF

j_gene: TRBJ2-3
d_gene: NA
v_gene: TRBV5-4
CDR3aa: ASSLEAGPTDTQY

j_gene: TRBJ1-3
d_gene: NA
v_gene: TRBV7-9
CDR3aa: ASSLDSFSGNTIY

j_gene: TRBJ1-3
d_gene: NA
v_gene: TRBV10-3
CDR3aa: ATNREGTGNTIY

j_gene: TRBJ2-2
d_gene: TRBD1
v_gene: TRBV29-1
CDR3aa: SAEDRGANTGELF

j_gene: TRBJ2-5
d_gene: NA
v_gene: TRBV6-1
CDR3aa: ASRTFGETQY

j_gene: TRBJ2-5
d_gene: TRBD1
v_gene: TRBV11-2
CDR3aa: ASSLWVGQGVSQEETQY

j_gene: TRBJ2-5
d_gene: TRBD1
v_gene: TRBV7-8
CDR3aa: ASSQGQGGIQTQY

j_gene: TRBJ2-6
d_gene: NA
v_gene: TRBV18
CDR3aa: ASSPPRNSGANVLT

j_gene: TRBJ1-2
d_gene: NA
v_gene: TRBV28
CDR3aa: ASSFIAGYGYT

j_gene: TRBJ2-7
d_gene: TRBD2
v_gene: TRBV10-3
CDR3aa: AIRLRASGSYEQY

j_gene: TRBJ2-5
d_gene: NA
v_gene: TRBV9
CDR3aa: ASSPDVGPTETQY

j_gene: TRBJ1-1
d_gene: TRBD1
v_gene: TRBV19
CDR3aa: ASREGTGTNTEAF

j_gene: TRBJ1-2
d_gene: TRBD1
v_gene: TRBV13
CDR3aa: ASSFGRGQYT

j_gene: TRBJ1-1
d_gene: TRBD1
v_gene: TRBV19
CDR3aa: ASSIRGQGNTEAF

j_gene: TRBJ1-2
d_gene: TRBD1
v_gene: TRBV29-1
CDR3aa: SVEDPQGANYGYT

j_gene: TRBJ1-5
d_gene: TRBD1
v_gene: TRBV28
CDR3aa: ASSTQGEHQPQH

j_gene: TRBJ2-5
d_gene: TRBD1
v_gene: TRBV10-3
CDR3aa: AIWAGTARFQETQY

j_gene: TRBJ1-1
d_gene: NA
v_gene: TRBV27
CDR3aa: ASSFGRGANTEAF

j_gene: TRBJ2-1
d_gene: TRBD2
v_gene: TRBV9
CDR3aa: ASSAREKSYNEQF

j_gene: TRBJ1-1
d_gene: NA
v_gene: TRBV27
CDR3aa: ASRWTVYTEAF

j_gene: TRBJ2-3
d_gene: NA
v_gene: TRBV2
CDR3aa: ASSLTRIGTDTQY

j_gene: TRBJ2-7
d_gene: NA
v_gene: TRBV28
CDR3aa: ASSSTWRGVYEQY

j_gene: TRBJ2-1
d_gene: TRBD1
v_gene: TRBV6-1
CDR3aa: ASSEAGAGGMNEQF

j_gene: TRBJ2-7
d_gene: TRBD1
v_gene: TRBV7-2
CDR3aa: ASSPWTGDFYEQY

j_gene: TRBJ1-4
d_gene: NA
v_gene: TRBV28
CDR3aa: ASSLPGLARDVNEKLF

j_gene: TRBJ1-4
d_gene: TRBD1
v_gene: TRBV6-5
CDR3aa: ASSYSNRGFGEKLF